A selection of T cell receptor beta chains follows, all from one sample in a study of blood T cell repertoires in COVID-19. Profiled with immunoSEQ multiplex PCR; TCRdb holds only in-frame clones, not every one. The profile shows 140,000 to 150,000 clones, approximately 80% of them singletons. Sequencing was done on a sample of peripheral blood. The receptor source for this set is a man aged 55 to 70 with active or convalescent COVID-19. The CDR3 runs from the conserved cysteine through the conserved F or W. D genes are given only for firm matches. Clone size appears in some rows only: once, few, many, or a class for an expanded clone.

D gene: TRBD1; V gene: TRBV29-1; clone size: few; J gene: TRBJ2-7; CDR3 protein: CSVMGQGSSYEQYF; CDR3 DNA: TGCAGCGTCATGGGACAGGGATCCTCCTACGAGCAGTACTTC
D gene: NA; V gene: TRBV4-3; clone size: NA; J gene: TRBJ2-7; CDR3 protein: CASSQAGGASYEQYF; CDR3 DNA: TGCGCCAGCAGCCAAGCTGGGGGCGCGTCCTACGAGCAGTACTTC
D gene: NA; V gene: TRBV6-5; clone size: NA; J gene: TRBJ2-5; CDR3 protein: CASSYSTTPGETQYF; CDR3 DNA: TGTGCCAGCAGTTACTCGACTACACCGGGGGAGACCCAGTACTTC
D gene: NA; V gene: TRBV10-3; clone size: NA; J gene: TRBJ1-4; CDR3 protein: CATGVGVGEKLFF; CDR3 DNA: TGTGCCACGGGGGTCGGGGTTGGTGAAAAACTGTTTTTT
D gene: NA; V gene: TRBV7-3; clone size: NA; J gene: TRBJ2-2; CDR3 protein: CASSPLAGANTGELFF; CDR3 DNA: TGTGCCAGCAGCCCTCTGGCGGGCGCGAACACCGGGGAGCTGTTTTTT
D gene: NA; V gene: TRBV3-1/TRBV3-2; clone size: NA; J gene: TRBJ2-7; CDR3 protein: CASSQDLNGGAYEQYF; CDR3 DNA: TGTGCCAGCAGCCAAGATCTTAACGGCGGGGCTTACGAGCAGTACTTC
D gene: NA; V gene: TRBV4-2; clone size: NA; J gene: TRBJ2-3; CDR3 protein: CASSQNSLASTDTQYF; CDR3 DNA: TGTGCCAGCAGCCAAAACAGCCTTGCTAGCACAGATACGCAGTATTTT
D gene: TRBD2; V gene: TRBV7-3; clone size: NA; J gene: TRBJ2-1; CDR3 protein: CASSLTGAGGSYNEQFF; CDR3 DNA: TGTGCCAGCAGCTTAACCGGGGCGGGAGGCTCCTACAATGAGCAGTTCTTC
D gene: NA; V gene: TRBV4-2; clone size: NA; J gene: TRBJ2-7; CDR3 protein: CASSPPRGAIEGPDEQYF; CDR3 DNA: TGTGCCAGCAGCCCCCCGCGGGGTGCTATCGAGGGGCCCGACGAGCAGTACTTC
D gene: NA; V gene: TRBV29-1; clone size: NA; J gene: TRBJ2-7; CDR3 protein: CSVRTGRDEQYF; CDR3 DNA: TGCAGCGTCCGGACAGGGAGGGACGAGCAGTACTTC
D gene: NA; V gene: TRBV10-3; clone size: NA; J gene: TRBJ1-2; CDR3 protein: CAISEKGGRDYGYTF; CDR3 DNA: TGTGCCATCAGTGAAAAGGGAGGGAGAGACTATGGCTACACCTTC
D gene: TRBD1; V gene: TRBV30; clone size: NA; J gene: TRBJ1-3; CDR3 protein: CAWRDRAAGNTIYF; CDR3 DNA: TGTGCCTGGAGGGACAGGGCAGCCGGAAACACCATATATTTT
D gene: TRBD1; V gene: TRBV5-4; clone size: NA; J gene: TRBJ2-3; CDR3 protein: CASSLPRQGSGDTQYF; CDR3 DNA: TGTGCCAGCAGCCTACCCCGACAGGGGAGTGGAGATACGCAGTATTTT
D gene: NA; V gene: TRBV7-8; clone size: NA; J gene: TRBJ1-4; CDR3 protein: CASSLAGGDEKLFF; CDR3 DNA: TGTGCCAGCAGCTTAGCAGGGGGGGATGAAAAACTGTTTTTT
D gene: NA; V gene: TRBV4-1; clone size: NA; J gene: TRBJ1-2; CDR3 protein: CASSQESHGYTF; CDR3 DNA: TGCGCCAGCAGCCAAGAAAGCCATGGCTACACCTTC
D gene: NA; V gene: TRBV27; clone size: NA; J gene: TRBJ1-1; CDR3 protein: CASSFYRATEAFF; CDR3 DNA: TGTGCCAGCAGTTTCTACAGGGCCACTGAAGCTTTCTTT
D gene: NA; V gene: TRBV5-1; clone size: NA; J gene: TRBJ2-5; CDR3 protein: CASSLGRVQETQYF; CDR3 DNA: TGCGCCAGCAGCTTGGGGCGGGTCCAAGAGACCCAGTACTTC
D gene: TRBD2; V gene: TRBV5-1; clone size: NA; J gene: TRBJ2-1; CDR3 protein: CASSFREGSYNEQFF; CDR3 DNA: TGCGCCAGCAGCTTCCGGGAGGGCTCCTACAATGAGCAGTTCTTC
D gene: NA; V gene: TRBV6-2/TRBV6-3; clone size: NA; J gene: TRBJ2-3; CDR3 protein: CASSPMVRGKQDTQYF; CDR3 DNA: TGTGCCAGCAGTCCCATGGTACGCGGGAAGCAAGATACGCAGTATTTT
D gene: TRBD2; V gene: TRBV24-1; clone size: NA; J gene: TRBJ2-1; CDR3 protein: CATSTSGPYNEQFF; CDR3 DNA: TGTGCCACCTCCACTAGCGGACCGTACAATGAGCAGTTCTTC
D gene: NA; V gene: TRBV7-2; clone size: NA; J gene: TRBJ1-5; CDR3 protein: CASSPRGGPGTGNQPQHF; CDR3 DNA: TGTGCCAGCAGCCCAAGAGGGGGTCCGGGGACCGGCAATCAGCCCCAGCATTTT
D gene: TRBD2; V gene: TRBV3-1/TRBV3-2; clone size: NA; J gene: TRBJ2-1; CDR3 protein: CASSQRENYNEQFF; CDR3 DNA: TGTGCCAGCAGCCAGCGGGAGAATTACAATGAGCAGTTCTTC
D gene: NA; V gene: TRBV5-4; clone size: NA; J gene: TRBJ1-6; CDR3 protein: CASSLEQGNSPLHF; CDR3 DNA: TGTGCCAGCAGCTTGGAACAGGGTAATTCACCCCTCCACTTT
D gene: TRBD2; V gene: TRBV3-1/TRBV3-2; clone size: many; J gene: TRBJ2-3; CDR3 protein: CASSREAGGRVTDTQYF; CDR3 DNA: TGTGCCAGCAGCCGTGAAGCGGGAGGTCGGGTGACAGATACGCAGTATTTT
D gene: NA; V gene: TRBV4-3; clone size: NA; J gene: TRBJ2-3; CDR3 protein: CASSDRRRGTQYF; CDR3 DNA: TGCGCCAGCAGTGATCGAAGAAGGGGTACGCAGTATTTT
D gene: NA; V gene: TRBV30; clone size: once; J gene: TRBJ1-6; CDR3 protein: CAWSKGVASPLHF; CDR3 DNA: TGTGCCTGGAGCAAGGGGGTCGCCTCACCCCTCCACTTT
D gene: NA; V gene: TRBV6-2/TRBV6-3; clone size: NA; J gene: TRBJ2-3; CDR3 protein: CASSYTPVGRTDTQYF; CDR3 DNA: TGTGCCAGCAGTTACACCCCCGTGGGGAGAACAGATACGCAGTATTTT
D gene: NA; V gene: TRBV12-3/TRBV12-4; clone size: NA; J gene: TRBJ2-2; CDR3 protein: CASSLLNTGELFF; CDR3 DNA: TGTGCCAGCAGTTTACTGAACACCGGGGAGCTGTTTTTT
D gene: NA; V gene: TRBV19; clone size: once; J gene: TRBJ1-2; CDR3 protein: CASSLQVSFGYGYTF; CDR3 DNA: TGTGCCAGTAGTTTACAGGTTTCTTTTGGGTATGGCTACACCTTC
D gene: TRBD2; V gene: TRBV4-3; clone size: NA; J gene: TRBJ2-1; CDR3 protein: CASSRILAGLYNEQFF; CDR3 DNA: TGCGCCAGCAGCCGAATACTAGCGGGACTTTACAATGAGCAGTTCTTC
D gene: NA; V gene: TRBV6-4; clone size: few; J gene: TRBJ2-7; CDR3 protein: CASSDSWPQAYEQYF; CDR3 DNA: TGTGCCAGCAGTGACTCGTGGCCTCAAGCCTACGAGCAGTACTTC
D gene: TRBD2; V gene: TRBV2; clone size: NA; J gene: TRBJ2-3; CDR3 protein: CASSVSGRLFSTQYF; CDR3 DNA: TGTGCCAGCAGTGTTAGCGGGAGGTTATTTAGCACGCAGTATTTT
D gene: TRBD2; V gene: TRBV6-5; clone size: NA; J gene: TRBJ2-1; CDR3 protein: CASSLLAVSYNEQFF; CDR3 DNA: TGTGCCAGCAGTCTTCTAGCGGTATCCTACAATGAGCAGTTCTTC
D gene: TRBD1; V gene: TRBV28; clone size: NA; J gene: TRBJ2-6; CDR3 protein: CASSPATGAGANVLTF; CDR3 DNA: TGTGCCAGCAGTCCCGCGACAGGGGCGGGGGCCAACGTCCTGACTTTC
D gene: NA; V gene: TRBV7-8; clone size: NA; J gene: TRBJ2-7; CDR3 protein: CASSFTTDSYEQYF; CDR3 DNA: TGTGCCAGCAGCTTTACGACAGACTCCTACGAGCAGTACTTC
D gene: TRBD2; V gene: TRBV7-2; clone size: once; J gene: TRBJ2-1; CDR3 protein: CASSPSVAGVYNEQFF; CDR3 DNA: TGTGCCAGCAGCCCCTCGGTAGCGGGAGTATACAATGAGCAGTTCTTC
D gene: TRBD1; V gene: TRBV18; clone size: NA; J gene: TRBJ1-3; CDR3 protein: CASSPGQGGISGNTIYF; CDR3 DNA: TGTGCCAGCTCACCCGGACAGGGAGGAATCTCTGGAAACACCATATATTTT
D gene: NA; V gene: TRBV4-3; clone size: once; J gene: TRBJ1-5; CDR3 protein: CASSQERGGYSNQPQHF; CDR3 DNA: TGCGCCAGCAGCCAAGAAAGGGGGGGTTATAGCAATCAGCCCCAGCATTTT
D gene: NA; V gene: TRBV5-6; clone size: NA; J gene: TRBJ2-7; CDR3 protein: CASSLRGGAYEQYF; CDR3 DNA: TGTGCCAGCAGCTTACGAGGCGGCGCCTACGAGCAGTACTTC
D gene: NA; V gene: TRBV5-5; clone size: NA; J gene: TRBJ1-5; CDR3 protein: CASSLVPRGGNQPQHF; CDR3 DNA: TGTGCCAGCAGCTTGGTGCCCCGGGGAGGCAATCAGCCCCAGCATTTT
D gene: TRBD1; V gene: TRBV7-9; clone size: NA; J gene: TRBJ2-3; CDR3 protein: CASSGTGGTDTQYF; CDR3 DNA: TGTGCCAGCTCCGGCACAGGGGGTACAGATACGCAGTATTTT
D gene: TRBD1; V gene: TRBV2; clone size: NA; J gene: TRBJ1-5; CDR3 protein: CASSSRDRVGQPQHF; CDR3 DNA: TGTGCCAGCAGCAGCCGGGACAGGGTTGGGCAGCCCCAGCATTTT
D gene: TRBD1; V gene: TRBV7-2; clone size: NA; J gene: TRBJ1-6; CDR3 protein: CASSSQGQGSPLHF; CDR3 DNA: TGTGCCAGCAGCTCCCAGGGACAGGGGTCACCCCTCCACTTT
D gene: NA; V gene: TRBV6-2/TRBV6-3; clone size: NA; J gene: TRBJ2-1; CDR3 protein: CASSYGGRPDEQFF; CDR3 DNA: TGTGCCAGCAGTTACGGCGGTAGGCCCGATGAGCAGTTCTTC
D gene: TRBD1; V gene: TRBV5-5; clone size: NA; J gene: TRBJ1-3; CDR3 protein: CASSRTGTGNTIYF; CDR3 DNA: TGTGCCAGCAGCCGGACAGGGACGGGAAACACCATATATTTT
D gene: TRBD1; V gene: TRBV9; clone size: few; J gene: TRBJ2-1; CDR3 protein: CASSVGDRRTYNEQFF; CDR3 DNA: TGTGCCAGCAGCGTGGGGGACAGGCGGACCTACAATGAGCAGTTCTTC
D gene: TRBD2; V gene: TRBV7-8; clone size: NA; J gene: TRBJ2-7; CDR3 protein: CASSPTPGGTYEQYF; CDR3 DNA: TGTGCCAGCAGCCCTACTCCGGGAGGGACCTACGAGCAGTACTTC
D gene: NA; V gene: TRBV9; clone size: NA; J gene: TRBJ2-3; CDR3 protein: CASSVDPTGNTQYF; CDR3 DNA: TGTGCCAGCAGCGTAGACCCGACAGGCAATACGCAGTATTTT
D gene: NA; V gene: TRBV2; clone size: NA; J gene: TRBJ1-5; CDR3 protein: CASNAILSNQPQHF; CDR3 DNA: TGTGCCAGCAATGCGATTCTTAGCAATCAGCCCCAGCATTTT
D gene: TRBD1; V gene: TRBV9; clone size: NA; J gene: TRBJ1-2; CDR3 protein: CASSVARTGDGYTF; CDR3 DNA: TGTGCCAGCAGCGTAGCTAGGACAGGAGATGGCTACACCTTC
D gene: NA; V gene: TRBV5-1; clone size: NA; J gene: TRBJ1-6; CDR3 protein: CASSSGTQNSPLHF; CDR3 DNA: TGCGCCAGCAGCTCCGGGACACAGAATTCACCCCTCCACTTT
D gene: NA; V gene: TRBV4-3; clone size: NA; J gene: TRBJ2-5; CDR3 protein: CASSPVTSSGQKETQYF; CDR3 DNA: TGCGCCAGCAGCCCGGTTACGTCTAGCGGACAGAAAGAGACCCAGTACTTC
D gene: TRBD1; V gene: TRBV4-3; clone size: NA; J gene: TRBJ2-3; CDR3 protein: CASSQDQAGTDTDTQYF; CDR3 DNA: TGCGCCAGCAGCCAAGATCAGGCCGGGACAGACACAGATACGCAGTATTTT
D gene: TRBD2; V gene: TRBV9; clone size: NA; J gene: TRBJ2-1; CDR3 protein: CASSVGTRDYNEQFF; CDR3 DNA: TGTGCCAGCAGCGTCGGGACTAGGGACTACAATGAGCAGTTCTTC
D gene: TRBD2; V gene: TRBV15; clone size: NA; J gene: TRBJ2-5; CDR3 protein: CATSRAGGQETQYF; CDR3 DNA: TGTGCCACCAGCAGAGCGGGAGGGCAAGAGACCCAGTACTTC
D gene: NA; V gene: TRBV3-1/TRBV3-2; clone size: NA; J gene: TRBJ2-4; CDR3 protein: CASSQDPGTLAKNIQYF; CDR3 DNA: TGTGCCAGCAGCCAAGATCCAGGTACGCTAGCCAAAAACATTCAGTACTTC
D gene: NA; V gene: TRBV18; clone size: NA; J gene: TRBJ1-2; CDR3 protein: CASSLQGNHISGYTF; CDR3 DNA: TGTGCCAGCTCACTTCAGGGAAATCACATATCAGGCTACACCTTC
D gene: NA; V gene: TRBV5-1; clone size: NA; J gene: TRBJ1-1; CDR3 protein: CASSATTDLNTEAFF; CDR3 DNA: TGCGCCAGCAGCGCCACCACCGACTTGAACACTGAAGCTTTCTTT
D gene: TRBD1; V gene: TRBV5-5; clone size: NA; J gene: TRBJ1-2; CDR3 protein: CASSSDRGQDGYTF; CDR3 DNA: TGTGCCAGCAGCTCGGACAGGGGGCAGGATGGCTACACCTTC
D gene: NA; V gene: TRBV7-2; clone size: NA; J gene: TRBJ1-1; CDR3 protein: CASSPGRGYVAFF; CDR3 DNA: TGTGCCAGCAGCCCCGGGAGAGGGTACGTCGCTTTCTTT